This T cell receptor beta chain stems from a study of T cell changes during pregnancy in multiple sclerosis. The data were produced by immunoSEQ multiplex PCR, yet TCRdb's version contains in-frame clones alone and is incomplete. This sample has tens of thousands of clones, with 92% found just once. The germline CDR1 and CDR2 sequences are SEHNR and FQNEAQ (reference sequence). CDR3 length equals 14 residues. The V end lost 4 bases, the J end lost 1 base, and 8 bases lay between the germline ends. The clonotype originates from a female donor with multiple sclerosis, enrolled in a pregnancy study. This rearrangement joins TRBV7-9 to TRBJ2-4; D unresolved. The sequencing here drew on peripheral blood, taken in the second trimester of pregnancy. As DNA, the CDR3 is TGTGCCAGCAGCTCACCGGGTGCCAAAAACATTCAGTACTTC. It codes for CASSSPGAKNIQYF.